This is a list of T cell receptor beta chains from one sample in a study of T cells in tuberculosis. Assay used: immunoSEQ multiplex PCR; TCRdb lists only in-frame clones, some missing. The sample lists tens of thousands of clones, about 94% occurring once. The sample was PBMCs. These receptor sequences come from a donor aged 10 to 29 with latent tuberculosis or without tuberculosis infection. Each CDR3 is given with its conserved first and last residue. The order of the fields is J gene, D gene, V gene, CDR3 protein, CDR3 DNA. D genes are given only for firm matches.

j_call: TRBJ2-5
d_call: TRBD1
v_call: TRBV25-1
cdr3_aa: CASSERGGEETQYF
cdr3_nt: TGTGCCAGCAGTGAGCGAGGGGGCGAAGAGACCCAGTACTTC

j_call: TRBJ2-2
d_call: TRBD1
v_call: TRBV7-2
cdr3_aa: CASTHSGTGNTGELFF
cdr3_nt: TGTGCCAGCACCCATTCCGGGACAGGGAACACCGGGGAGCTGTTTTTT

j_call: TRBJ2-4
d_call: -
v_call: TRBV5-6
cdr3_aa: CASSLGQSKNIQYF
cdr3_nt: TGTGCCAGCAGCTTGGGACAGTCCAAAAACATTCAGTACTTC

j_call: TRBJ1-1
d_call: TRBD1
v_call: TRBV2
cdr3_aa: CASRDRMNTEAFF
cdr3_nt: TGTGCCAGCCGGGACAGGATGAACACTGAAGCTTTCTTT

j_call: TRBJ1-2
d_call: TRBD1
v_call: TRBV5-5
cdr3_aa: CASSLGVYRGDGYTF
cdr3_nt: TGTGCCAGCAGCCTGGGGGTTTACAGGGGCGATGGCTACACCTTC

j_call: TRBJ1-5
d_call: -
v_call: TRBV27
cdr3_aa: CASSLIADSNQPQHF
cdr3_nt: TGTGCCAGCAGTTTAATAGCCGATAGCAATCAGCCCCAGCATTTT

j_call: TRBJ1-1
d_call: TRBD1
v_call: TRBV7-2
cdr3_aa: CASSLVEGAVNTEAFF
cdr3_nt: TGTGCCAGCAGCTTAGTGGAGGGGGCGGTGAACACTGAAGCTTTCTTT

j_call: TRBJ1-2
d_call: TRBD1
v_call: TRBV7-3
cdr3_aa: CASSLSGGSYGYTF
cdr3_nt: TGTGCCAGCAGCTTATCAGGGGGCTCCTATGGCTACACCTTC

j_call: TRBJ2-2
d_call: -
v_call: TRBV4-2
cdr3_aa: CASSQVSSGELFF
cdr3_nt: TGTGCCAGCAGCCAAGTTTCTTCCGGGGAGCTGTTTTTT

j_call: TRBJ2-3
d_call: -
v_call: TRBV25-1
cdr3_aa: CASSRSTSTDTQYF
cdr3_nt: TGTGCCAGCAGTCGGTCGACTAGCACAGATACGCAGTATTTT

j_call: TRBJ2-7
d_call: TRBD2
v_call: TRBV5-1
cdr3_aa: CASSQGLAGDYEQYF
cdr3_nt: TGCGCCAGCAGCCAAGGACTAGCGGGGGACTACGAGCAGTACTTC

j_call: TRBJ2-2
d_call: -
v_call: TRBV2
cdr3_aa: CASSDGPTGELFF
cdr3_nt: TGTGCCAGCAGTGATGGCCCCACCGGGGAGCTGTTTTTT

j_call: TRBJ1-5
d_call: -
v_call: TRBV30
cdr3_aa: CAWSYQGYQPQHF
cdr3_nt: TGTGCCTGGAGCTACCAGGGATATCAGCCCCAGCATTTT

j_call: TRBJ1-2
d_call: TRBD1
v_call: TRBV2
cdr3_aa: CASNRRQGANGYTF
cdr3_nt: TGTGCCAGCAATCGGAGGCAGGGGGCAAATGGCTACACCTTC

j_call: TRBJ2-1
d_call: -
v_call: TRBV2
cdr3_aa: CASSENFSHSQFF
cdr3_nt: TGTGCCAGCAGTGAAAACTTCTCTCATTCGCAGTTCTTC

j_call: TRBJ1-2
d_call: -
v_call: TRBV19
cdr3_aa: CASSLSQDLYYGYTF
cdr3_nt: TGTGCCAGCAGCTTAAGTCAGGATCTGTACTATGGCTACACCTTC